The TCR beta chain described here comes from a study of cytomegalovirus exposure and HLA in healthy donors. Study findings and constraints: Later analysis identified a missense DCLRE1C variant that was linked to TCR beta V- and J-gene trimming.

CDR1 is SGHRS and CDR2 is YFSETQ in the germline V gene. V lost 0 bases and J 2 bases, leaving 23 bases between the germline ends. This CDR3 comprises 19 residues. The PCR employed 60 Vbeta primers together with 13 Jbeta primers. The data were produced by immunoSEQ multiplex PCR, yet TCRdb's version contains in-frame clones alone and is incomplete. The sample lists hundreds of thousands of clones; about 77% were seen once. Worth noting for this clone: Antigen unknown.

This receptor was taken from a boy between 10 and 17 years old in good health and CMV-seronegative. The chain is built from TRBV5-1 and TRBJ1-1; tentatively, D is TRBD1 (6 bases). Material for sequencing was PBMCs. CDR3 DNA sequence: TGCGCCAGCAGCTTGGAGGCGGGTCGGCAGGGGAGAGGAAACACTGAAGCTTTCTTT. This codes for CASSLEAGRQGRGNTEAFF.